This T cell receptor beta chain was obtained from a study of OX40 agonist ivuxolimab in advanced cancers. Some background on the complete study: Ivuxolimab was an agonistic, fully human IgG2 monoclonal antibody directed against OX40 (CD134), a costimulatory receptor. Intravenous ivuxolimab was administered to patients every 2 weeks at six dose levels: 0.01, 0.1, 0.3, 1.5, 3 and 10 mg/kg. Of the approximately 54 dose-escalation patients, hepatocellular carcinoma was present in roughly 19, melanoma in around 15, renal cell carcinoma in 9 and head and neck cancer in 9. The dose-escalation cohort was 82.7% male with a mean age of 60 years, ranging from about 20 to 80. Patients were allowed to have had prior anti-PD-1, anti-PD-L1 or anti-CTLA-4 therapy, and around 41% of the dose-escalation patients had previously received checkpoint inhibitors. Partial responses were achieved by three dose-escalation patients, of whom one had hepatocellular carcinoma and two had cutaneous melanoma. Peripheral TCRbeta sequencing aimed to test whether ivuxolimab altered TCR sequence diversity and caused clonal T-cell expansion. The paper covers the monotherapy dose-escalation part of the phase I ivuxolimab trial, which included N of about 50 patients. Points the paper makes about the study in general: In partial responders in the 0.1-3.0 mg/kg groups, normalized peripheral clonal expansion was found to be among the lowest, especially among CD8+ T cells. After ivuxolimab, more expanded clones were found on average in CD8+ T cells than in CD4+ T cells. At doses from 0.1 to 3.0 mg/kg, clonal expansion was seen in both CD4+ and CD8+ blood T cells between baseline and week 6. The antigen specificity of the peripheral T cells that underwent clonal expansion was not determined. Low levels of normalized T-cell clonal expansion were also seen in some nonresponding patients.

A word on this clone: The specificity of this receptor is unknown. Qualities for individual bases were not recorded, and no much larger clone is one base off.

For sequencing of the TCRbeta CDR3 region, genomic DNA was extracted from the sorted cells. TCRbeta CDR3 regions were sequenced using the immunoSEQ Assay. TCRdb carries this immuneACCESS record with in-frame sequences only. Its versions omit some clonotypes, under half of them owing to an unresolved V gene in the studies checked, with the rest unexplained. The sample contains around 45,000 clones, roughly 87% of them found a single time. The ten largest clonotypes hold about 6% of the sample. CDR1 and CDR2 are drawn from the germline V gene: SGHTA, FQGTGA. The V and J ends are trimmed by 2 bases and 1 base, leaving 14 bases between them. The CDR3 sequence holds 16 residues, the cysteine and phenylalanine included. Only the CDR3 DNA is retained, 48 bases long and in frame from the first base. The trial excluded patients who had a history of autoimmune disease or who were on systemic immunosuppression. Peripheral blood for TCR sequencing was collected from all dose cohorts at baseline, on cycle 4 day 1, and on cycle 7 day 1. Samples were obtained from an open-label, multicenter, first-in-human phase I dose-escalation trial of ivuxolimab. Adults with locally advanced or metastatic head and neck squamous cell, hepatocellular, melanoma or renal cell carcinoma were enrolled in the trial. Before TCR sequencing, CD4+ T cells and CD8+ T cells were sorted from peripheral blood as separate populations.

The chain uses TRBV7-3 and TRBJ2-5; TRBD2 is perhaps the D gene, given 5 matching bases. This sequence was found in an adult with an advanced solid tumor such as melanoma, head and neck, liver or kidney cancer. This material consisted of CD4+ or CD8+ T cells sorted from blood, taken in a trial of the OX40 agonist ivuxolimab. The bases are TGTGCCAGCAGCTTAGTGGGCGGGCCCGTCCAAGAGACCCAGTACTTC. It specifies CASSLVGGPVQETQYF.